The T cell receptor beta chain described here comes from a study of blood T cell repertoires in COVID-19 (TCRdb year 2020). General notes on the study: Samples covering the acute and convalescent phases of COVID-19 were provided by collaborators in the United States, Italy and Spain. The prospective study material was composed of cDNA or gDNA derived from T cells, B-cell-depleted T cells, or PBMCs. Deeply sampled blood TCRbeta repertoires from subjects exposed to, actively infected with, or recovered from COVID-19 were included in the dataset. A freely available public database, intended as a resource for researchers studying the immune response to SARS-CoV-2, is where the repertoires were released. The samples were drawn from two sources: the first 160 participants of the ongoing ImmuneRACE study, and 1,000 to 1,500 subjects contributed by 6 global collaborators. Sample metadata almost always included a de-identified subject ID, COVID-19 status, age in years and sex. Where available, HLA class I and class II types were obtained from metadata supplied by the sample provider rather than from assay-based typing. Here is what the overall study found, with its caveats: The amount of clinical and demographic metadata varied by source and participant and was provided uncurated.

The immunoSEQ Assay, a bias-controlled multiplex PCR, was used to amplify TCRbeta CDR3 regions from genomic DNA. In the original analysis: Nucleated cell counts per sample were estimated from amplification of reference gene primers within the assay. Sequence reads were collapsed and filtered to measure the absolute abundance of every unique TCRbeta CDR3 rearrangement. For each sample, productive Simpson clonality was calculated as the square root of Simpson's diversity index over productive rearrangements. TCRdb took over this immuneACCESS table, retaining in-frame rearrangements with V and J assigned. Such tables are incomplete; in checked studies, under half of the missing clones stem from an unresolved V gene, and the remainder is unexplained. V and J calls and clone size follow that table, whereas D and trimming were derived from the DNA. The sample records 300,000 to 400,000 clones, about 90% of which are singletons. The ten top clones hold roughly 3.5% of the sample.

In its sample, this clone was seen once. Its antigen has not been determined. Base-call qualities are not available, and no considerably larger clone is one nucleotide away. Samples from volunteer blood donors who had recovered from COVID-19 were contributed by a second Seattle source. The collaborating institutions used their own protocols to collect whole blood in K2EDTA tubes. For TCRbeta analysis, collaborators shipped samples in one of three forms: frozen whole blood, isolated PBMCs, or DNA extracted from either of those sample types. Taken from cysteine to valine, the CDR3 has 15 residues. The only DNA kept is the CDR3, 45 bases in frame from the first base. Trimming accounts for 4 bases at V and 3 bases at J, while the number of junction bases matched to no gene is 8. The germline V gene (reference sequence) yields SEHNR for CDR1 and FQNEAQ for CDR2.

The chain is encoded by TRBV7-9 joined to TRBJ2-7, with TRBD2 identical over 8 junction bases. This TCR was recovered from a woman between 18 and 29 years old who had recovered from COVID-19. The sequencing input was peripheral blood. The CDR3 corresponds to CASSSPGREDYEQYV. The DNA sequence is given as TGTGCCAGCAGCTCACCAGGGCGGGAGGACTACGAGCAGTACGTC.